The subject of this entry is one T cell receptor (beta chain). Its antigen remains undetermined. Per-base quality was not reported, and no clone a single base away is much larger than it. This entry is derived from a study of blood T cell repertoires in COVID-19 (dated by TCRdb to 2018 to 2020). Broadly, across the study: Samples covering the acute and convalescent phases of COVID-19 were provided by collaborators in the United States, Italy and Spain. Subjects who had been exposed to COVID-19, were actively infected with it, or had recovered from it provided the deeply sampled blood TCRbeta repertoires that made up the dataset. Samples came from the ongoing ImmuneRACE study (first 160 participants) plus 1,254 subjects from 6 global collaborators. The repertoires were released in a freely available public database intended as a resource for research on the immune response to SARS-CoV-2. The material from the prospective study consisted of cDNA or gDNA derived from T cells, B-cell-depleted T cells, or PBMCs. Where HLA class I and class II types were available, the types were taken from metadata supplied by the sample provider, not from assay-based typing. Nearly every sample came with metadata listing a de-identified subject ID, COVID-19 status, age in years and sex. Overall results and qualifications from the work: How much clinical and demographic metadata was included differed by source and by participant, and the metadata was provided uncurated.

Enrolling through a virtual design, the prospective study's participants ranged in age from roughly 18 to 95 years and lived across roughly 23 United States geographic areas. To assign participants to cohorts, the prospective study relied on clinical history that participants themselves reported in a screening survey and a study questionnaire. Exposed participants had been in contact with someone with a PCR-confirmed or clinician-diagnosed COVID-19 case within 2 weeks of study entry. In the prospective study, whole blood, serum and a nasopharyngeal or oropharyngeal swab were collected from each participant by mobile phlebotomists. Additional blood draws and questionnaires over a 2-month period could optionally be provided by prospective study participants. Prospective study blood samples were shipped either frozen or at room temperature before DNA extraction. Including cysteine and phenylalanine, the CDR3 has 14 amino acids. Just the 42-base CDR3 DNA is kept, in frame starting at base 1. CDR1 is given as LNHDA and CDR2 as SQIVND, both from the germline V gene (reference sequence). V and J are truncated by 9 bases and 1 base respectively, leaving an intervening sequence of 12 bases.

TCRbeta CDR3 regions were amplified from genomic DNA by means of the immunoSEQ Assay, a bias-controlled multiplex PCR. Concerning the study's data processing: Within the assay, amplification of reference gene primers was used to estimate how many nucleated cells each sample contained. To quantify the absolute abundance of each unique TCRbeta CDR3 rearrangement, sequence reads were collapsed and filtered. For each sample, productive Simpson clonality was calculated as the square root of Simpson's diversity index across productive rearrangements. TCRdb stores this immuneACCESS table with in-frame sequences only. Part of the clones is absent; in the studies checked, under half of the shortfall reflects unresolved V genes, and no reason is known for the rest. That table furnishes V, J and clone size, whereas the DNA furnished D and trimming. The sample contains a few hundred thousand clones, just under 90% of them found a single time. The biggest ten clones account for under 3% of the sample.

Sequences were obtained from PBMCs or T cells enriched from blood (not recorded which). The chain uses TRBV19 and TRBJ2-2, with the D segment identity uncertain. This clonotype was obtained from a woman between 45 and 65 years old who had been exposed to COVID-19. The DNA sequence is given as TGTGCCAGCAAAAAGTCCGGGAACACCGGGGAGCTGTTTTTT. This is translated as CASKKSGNTGELFF. The entire variable domain, with the stretches around the CDR3 drawn from the reference TRBV19 and TRBJ2-2 proteins, is DGGITQSPKYLFRKEGQNVTLSCEQNLNHDAMYWYRQDPGQGLRLIYYSQIVNDFQKGDIAEGYSVSREKKESFPLTVTSAQKNPTAFYLCASKKSGNTGELFFGEGSRLTVL.